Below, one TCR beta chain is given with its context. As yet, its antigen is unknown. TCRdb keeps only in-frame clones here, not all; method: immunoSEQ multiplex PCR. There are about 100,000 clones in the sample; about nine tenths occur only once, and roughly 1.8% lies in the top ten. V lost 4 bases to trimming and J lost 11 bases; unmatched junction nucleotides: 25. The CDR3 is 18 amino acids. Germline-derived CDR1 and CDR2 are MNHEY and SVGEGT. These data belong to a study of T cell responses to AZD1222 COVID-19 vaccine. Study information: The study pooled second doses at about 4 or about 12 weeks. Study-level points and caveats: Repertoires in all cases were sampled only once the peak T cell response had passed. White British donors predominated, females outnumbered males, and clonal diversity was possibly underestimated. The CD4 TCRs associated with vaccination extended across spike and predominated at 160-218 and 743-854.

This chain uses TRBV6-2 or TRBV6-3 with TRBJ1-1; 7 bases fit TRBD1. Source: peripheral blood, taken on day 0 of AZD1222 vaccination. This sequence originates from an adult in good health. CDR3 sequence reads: CASSFYGDRGQSIRGAFF. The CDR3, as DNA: TGTGCCAGCAGTTTCTACGGGGATCGGGGACAGTCAATCCGGGGGGCTTTCTTT.